A single sample gave rise to the 32 T cell receptor beta chains below, sequenced in a study of Tregs in tolerant kidney transplant recipients. Profiling relied on immunoSEQ multiplex PCR, and the TCRdb table lists in-frame clones only, not all of them. The sample holds about 83,000 clones, more than 95% seen once. Here the sequenced sample was CD4+ T cells from blood, taken before the transplant. The receptors originated from a human donor who received a combined kidney and bone marrow transplant.

The DNA of the CDR3 is TGCGCCAGCAGCTTGGTCAGCGGGGAGCTGTTTTTT. Translation: CASSLVSGELFF. The V gene is TRBV5-1, the J gene TRBJ2-2; no clear D. The CDR3 has 12 amino acids. V lost 0 bases and J 7 bases, leaving 4 bases between the germline ends. CDR1 is SGHRS, CDR2 YFSETQ, per germline.

The chain uses TRBV18 and TRBJ2-1; D might be TRBD2 (6 bases). V was trimmed by 8 bases and J by 0 bases, leaving 17 bases between them. Germline assignment: CDR1 KGHSH and CDR2 LQKENI. The CDR3 spans 16 residues. CDR3 protein: CASRRGSGSSYNEQFF. As DNA, the CDR3 is TGTGCCAGCCGGCGGGGTAGCGGTAGCTCCTACAATGAGCAGTTCTTC.

The V call is TRBV29-1, the J call TRBJ1-1; D is unclear. The CDR3 runs 14 residues. Germline CDR1 SQVTM, CDR2 ANQGSEA. Between the trimmed V and J ends, which lost 6 bases and 1 base, there was a span of 15 bases. CDR3 in DNA: TGCAGCGTCTCCGAGGGTCCGGGGAACACTGAAGCTTTCTTT. This gives the protein CSVSEGPGNTEAFF.

The chain joins TRBV19 to TRBJ1-2; D might be TRBD1 (6 bases). V gave up 11 bases and J gave up 3 bases, with 16 bases separating them. CDR3 size: 13 residues. Germline assignment: CDR1 LNHDA and CDR2 SQIVND (reference sequence). The DNA for the CDR3 is TGTGCCCGGTGCGGGGGCTTTTACTATGGCTACACCTTC. Its protein product is CARCGGFYYGYTF.

The gene calls are TRBV6-5 and TRBJ2-1; D remains ambiguous. The CDR3 spans 13 residues. Trimming shortened V by 2 bases and J by 5 bases, and 7 bases separated the two germline ends. The V gene's germline CDR1 is MNHEY and CDR2 SVGAGI. The CDR3 sequence is CASSYNADNEQFF. For the CDR3, the DNA is TGTGCCAGCAGTTACAATGCGGACAATGAGCAGTTCTTC.

This clone appeared a few times. This chain joins TRBV11-3 and TRBJ2-3; D remains ambiguous. Germline assignment: CDR1 SGHNT and CDR2 YENEEA. V lost 4 bases and J lost 3, with 20 bases in between. The length of the CDR3 is 17 residues. DNA for the CDR3: TGTGCCAGCAGCTCAAGAACCGGGTCCAACCCGACAGATACGCAGTATTTT. Protein product: CASSSRTGSNPTDTQYF.

The chain employs TRBV28 and TRBJ2-1; TRBD2 is a possible D gene (6 bases). Trimming pared 7 bases from V and 0 bases from J, leaving 13 bases between. The CDR3 spans 15 residues. Germline CDR1 reads MDHEN; CDR2 reads SYDVKM. In DNA, the CDR3 is TGTGCCAGCATATCTGGGGGGAGCTCCTACAATGAGCAGTTCTTC. It codes for CASISGGSSYNEQFF. Drawing the rest from reference TRBV28 and TRBJ2-1, the complete variable domain is DVKVTQSSRYLVKRTGEKVFLECVQDMDHENMFWYRQDPGLGLRLIYFSYDVKMKEKGDIPEGYSVSREKKERFSLILESASTNQTSMYLCASISGGSSYNEQFFGPGTRLTVL.

The rearrangement uses TRBV7-2 and TRBJ2-3; 13 bases agree with TRBD2. CDR1 is SGHTA and CDR2 is FQGNSA in the germline V gene. The ends lost 2 bases at V and 1 base at J; junction bases unmatched: 6. The CDR3 loop spans 18 amino acids. The CDR3 here is CASSLNGLAGVGTDTQYF. CDR3 bases: TGTGCCAGCAGCTTAAACGGACTAGCGGGAGTTGGCACAGATACGCAGTATTTT.

The rearrangement links TRBV28 to TRBJ1-4, with D unclear. With 3 bases removed from V and 15 bases from J, the gap between germline ends came to 14 bases. The CDR3 is 12 amino acids. Germline loops: CDR1 MDHEN, CDR2 SYDVKM. This chain's CDR3 is CASSFWVQELFF. The CDR3 DNA follows: TGTGCCAGCAGTTTCTGGGTCCAGGAATTGTTTTTT.

The CDR3 DNA sequence: TGTGCCAGCTCACCCGGCCCGGACAGTTCCGGCACTGAAGCTTTCTTT. It is translated as CASSPGPDSSGTEAFF. The chain is built from TRBV18 and TRBJ1-1, with TRBD1 as a possible D gene (6 bases). Trimming pared 3 bases from V and 4 bases from J, leaving 18 bases between. This CDR3 is built from 16 residues. Looked up from germline, CDR1 is KGHSH and CDR2 is LQKENI. Drawing the rest from reference TRBV18 and TRBJ1-1, the complete variable domain is NAGVMQNPRHLVRRRGQEARLRCSPMKGHSHVYWYRQLPEEGLKFMVYLQKENIIDESGMPKERFSAEFPKEGPSILRIQQVVRGDSAAYFCASSPGPDSSGTEAFFGQGTRLTVV.

The rearrangement joins TRBV7-2 to TRBJ2-1, with TRBD2 matching over 10 bases. The CDR3 spans 15 residues. Trimming cost V 1 base and J 7 bases; bases outside gene matches: 4. Germline V gene lookup returns CDR1 SGHTA and CDR2 FQGNSA. The CDR3 here is CASSLEAGGLNEQFF. The CDR3 nucleotides are TGTGCCAGCAGCTTAGAAGCGGGGGGGTTGAATGAGCAGTTCTTC. Supplemented by reference TRBV7-2 and TRBJ2-1, the full variable domain reads GAGVSQSPSNKVTEKGKDVELRCDPISGHTALYWYRQSLGQGLEFLIYFQGNSAPDKSGLPSDRFSAERTGGSVSTLTIQRTQQEDSAVYLCASSLEAGGLNEQFFGPGTRLTVL.

The chain joins TRBV14 to TRBJ1-2; D remains unclear. CDR1 is SGHDN and CDR2 is FVKESK in the germline V gene. V shed 4 bases and J shed 8 bases, with 11 bases lying between them. The CDR3 has 12 amino acids. The CDR3 loop reads CASSPTFWGYTF. Written as DNA, the CDR3 is TGTGCCAGCAGCCCCACTTTCTGGGGCTACACCTTC.

The rearrangement links TRBV4-2 to TRBJ1-5; maybe TRBD1 (6 bases). Trimming took off 4 bases at V and 0 bases at J, with 7 bases between the two ends. There are 14 residues in the CDR3. Per the germline V gene, CDR1 is LGHNA and CDR2 is YNFKEQ. The chain's CDR3 is CASSRTVSNQPQHF. In nucleotides, the CDR3 is TGTGCCAGCAGCCGGACAGTTAGCAATCAGCCCCAGCATTTT.

The rearrangement links TRBV7-9 to TRBJ1-1; tentatively, D is TRBD1 (5 bases). CDR3 length: 13 residues. V shed 4 bases and J shed 1 base, with 7 bases lying between them. Germline loops: CDR1 SEHNR, CDR2 FQNEAQ (reference sequence). In DNA, the CDR3 is TGTGCCAGCAGCTCACAGGAGAACACTGAAGCTTTCTTT. Its protein product is CASSSQENTEAFF.

The chain couples TRBV10-3 to TRBJ2-5; 9 bases agree with TRBD1. Germline CDR1 reads ENHRY; CDR2 reads SYGVKD. Trimming at V came to 10 bases and at J to 7 bases, leaving 13 bases not matched to a gene. The length of the CDR3 is 14 residues. CDR3 DNA sequence: TGTGCCACCCGCCCGGGACAGGGAACGGGGACCCAGTACTTC. It specifies CATRPGQGTGTQYF.

The V call is TRBV2, the J call TRBJ2-7; 11 bases align to TRBD2. J gave up 2 bases and V 3 bases, and 3 bases lay outside the gene matches. Looked up from germline, CDR1 is SNHLY and CDR2 is FYNNEI. The CDR3 covers 15 residues. This CDR3 is CASSEGSGRAYEQYF. The CDR3 DNA follows: TGTGCCAGCAGTGAGGGTAGCGGGAGGGCCTACGAGCAGTACTTC.

V and J are TRBV2 and TRBJ2-6; D call uncertain. CDR1 and CDR2 (germline): SNHLY, FYNNEI. This CDR3 spans 18 amino acids. V was trimmed by 5 bases and J by 0 bases, leaving 17 bases between them. DNA for the CDR3: TGTGCCAGCAGTCGGTCGGGTCCCTCTCCCTCTGGGGCCAACGTCCTGACTTTC. Translating gives CASSRSGPSPSGANVLTF.

The chain joins TRBV18 to TRBJ1-1, with a tentative D call TRBD1 (6 bases). Germline-derived CDR1 and CDR2 are KGHSH and LQKENI. The CDR3 totals 15 residues. Trimming took 5 bases from V and 2 from J, leaving 15 bases between them. For the CDR3, the DNA is TGTGCCAGCTCAATTCAGACAGGACCAAACACTGAAGCTTTCTTT. Protein: CASSIQTGPNTEAFF. Based on the CDR3 plus reference TRBV18 and TRBJ1-1, the full variable domain is NAGVMQNPRHLVRRRGQEARLRCSPMKGHSHVYWYRQLPEEGLKFMVYLQKENIIDESGMPKERFSAEFPKEGPSILRIQQVVRGDSAAYFCASSIQTGPNTEAFFGQGTRLTVV.

The chain has TRBV2 and TRBJ1-4; D is possibly TRBD1 (5 bases). CDR3 length: 15 amino acids. V was shortened by 1 base and J by 4 bases, with 10 bases between the two germline ends. CDR1 is SNHLY and CDR2 is FYNNEI in the germline V gene. For the CDR3, the DNA is TGTGCCAGCAGTGAAGGATGGGGGGTTAATGAAAAACTGTTTTTT. Translating it yields CASSEGWGVNEKLFF.

This clone was detected once. The CDR3 sequence is CASSPLRGGTEAFF. CDR3 coding DNA: TGTGCCAGCTCACCTCTCAGGGGAGGGACTGAAGCTTTCTTT. V usage is TRBV18 and J usage is TRBJ1-1; tentatively, D is TRBD1 (6 bases). The length of the CDR3 is 14 residues. Trimming removed 3 bases from V and 5 bases from J, with 13 bases in between. Per germline, CDR1 KGHSH and CDR2 LQKENI.

The gene calls are TRBV7-7 and TRBJ2-3; D is undetermined. Germline V gene lookup returns CDR1 SSHAT and CDR2 FNYEAQ (reference sequence). The CDR3 is 13 residues long. Trimming left V 0 bases short and J 3 bases short, with 4 bases between. CDR3 amino acids: CASSLAQTDTQYF. Written as DNA, the CDR3 is TGTGCCAGCAGCTTAGCCCAAACAGATACGCAGTATTTT.

The chain joins TRBV15 to TRBJ2-4; weak D call: TRBD1 (6 bases). CDR1 is LNHNV and CDR2 is YYDKDF in the germline V gene (reference sequence). This CDR3 is built from 14 residues. Trimming removed 0 bases from V and 6 bases from J, with 9 bases in between. The CDR3 coding sequence is TGTGCCACCAGCAGAGATCCACAGGGAAACATTCAGTACTTC. The encoded protein is CATSRDPQGNIQYF.

The chain has TRBV30 and TRBJ1-2; a weak D match, TRBD1 (5 bases). Trimming took 0 bases from V and 4 from J, leaving 9 bases between them. Germline CDR1 and CDR2: GTSNPN and SVGIG (reference sequence). The CDR3 contains 13 residues. CDR3 bases: TGTGCCTGGAGTGTACAGGTCTCCTATGGCTACACCTTC. Translated, it gives CAWSVQVSYGYTF.

In nucleotides, the CDR3 is TGTGCCAGCACCCCGAGGACAGGGGTATCTGAAGCTTTCTTT. Translated, it gives CASTPRTGVSEAFF. The chain combines TRBV4-2 with TRBJ1-1; 9 bases are a match to TRBD1. J gave up 6 bases and V 7 bases, and 9 bases lay outside the gene matches. This CDR3 spans 14 amino acids. Germline loops: CDR1 LGHNA, CDR2 YNFKEQ.

The chain uses TRBV29-1 and TRBJ1-1, with D hard to call. The germline V gene encodes CDR1 SQVTM and CDR2 ANQGSEA. Trimming left V 7 bases short and J 5 bases short, with 8 bases between. There are 10 residues in the CDR3. This CDR3 is CSALKTEAFF. As DNA, the CDR3 is TGCAGCGCTTTAAAAACTGAAGCTTTCTTT.

The chain uses TRBV9 and TRBJ1-3, with D perhaps matching TRBD1 (6 bases). This CDR3 is built from 14 residues. V dropped 1 base and J dropped 2 bases, with 7 bases sitting between them. CDR1 is SGDLS and CDR2 is YYNGEE in the germline V gene. In DNA form, the CDR3 reads TGTGCCAGCAGCGTATCAGGGGCTGGAAACACCATATATTTT. Translating it yields CASSVSGAGNTIYF.

The chain joins TRBV4-3 to TRBJ2-3; perhaps TRBD2 as D (7 bases). Germline CDR1 reads LGHNA; CDR2 reads YSLEER. Trimming took 3 bases from V and 4 from J, leaving 17 bases between them. The CDR3 covers 16 residues. The CDR3 loop is CASSQGGGGAPDTQYF. The CDR3 coding sequence is TGCGCCAGCAGCCAGGGGGGAGGGGGGGCCCCAGATACGCAGTATTTT.

The rearrangement joins TRBV30 to TRBJ1-3; D unclear. Germline lookup yields CDR1 GTSNPN and CDR2 SVGIG (reference sequence). The V gene lost 4 bases and the J gene lost 0 bases, with 4 bases spanning the gap. The CDR3 runs 12 residues. The CDR3 is CAWTGSGNTIYF. CDR3 DNA: TGTGCCTGGACGGGCTCTGGAAACACCATATATTTT.

CDR3 sequence reads: CASSVASVTNYGYTF. The CDR3 nucleotides read TGTGCCAGCAGCGTAGCTTCAGTAACTAACTATGGCTACACCTTC. The J gene is TRBJ1-2, the V gene TRBV9, with D hard to call. CDR1 SGDLS and CDR2 YYNGEE come from the germline V gene. The ends were cut back, 0 bases at V and 0 bases at J, with 9 bases in the middle. The CDR3 is 15 residues long.

The CDR3 bases are TGTGCCAGCAGCTTTCGGTTCCCCGGAGCCTACGAGCAGTACTTC. It is translated as CASSFRFPGAYEQYF. The rearrangement uses TRBV5-5 and TRBJ2-7; D not certain. Germline V gene data show CDR1 as SGHKS and CDR2 as YYEKEE (reference sequence). The CDR3 is 15 amino acids. V lost 2 bases to trimming and J lost 2 bases, with 14 bases between them.

The V call is TRBV7-7, the J call TRBJ2-7; unclear D gene. V shed 4 bases and J shed 7 bases, with 11 bases lying between them. This CDR3 region has 12 residues. Germline lookup yields CDR1 SSHAT and CDR2 FNYEAQ (reference sequence). The CDR3 DNA is TGTGCCAGCAGCTCCTCCCCCCAGGAGCAGTACTTC. Its translation is CASSSSPQEQYF.

V usage is TRBV2 and J usage is TRBJ2-1, with D hard to call. The CDR3 contains 11 residues. Germline values: CDR1 SNHLY, CDR2 FYNNEI. Trimming removed 2 bases at V and 8 bases at J, with 4 bases between. The CDR3 sequence: CASSESYEQFF. DNA of the CDR3: TGTGCCAGCAGTGAATCGTATGAGCAGTTCTTC.